This T cell receptor (beta chain) was documented in a study of blood T cell repertoires in COVID-19. Across the study: Nucleic acid was either cDNA or gDNA, and it came from T cells, B-cell-depleted T cells, or PBMCs.

Per the study methods: It was from reference gene primer amplification that nucleated cell counts were estimated. Here immunoSEQ multiplex PCR was the method, and the copy in TCRdb shows in-frame clones only, minus some. V and J calls plus clone size are reproduced from that table; the DNA served to infer D and trimming. The data show about 160,000 clones, around 83% seen once. CDR3 length: 14 amino acids. Germline CDR1 KGHSY, CDR2 FQNENV. Trimming removed 2 bases at V and 7 bases at J, with 12 bases between. The Seattle patients joined while their infection was active and were tracked longitudinally afterward.

This TCR derives from a woman aged 45-60 years with COVID-19, enrolled during active disease. J is TRBJ1-5 and V is TRBV16; perhaps TRBD1 as D (5 bases). The specimen sequenced was peripheral blood. CDR3: CASSQPGGAQPQHF. The CDR3 DNA reads TGTGCCAGCAGCCAACCGGGAGGGGCGCAGCCCCAGCATTTT.